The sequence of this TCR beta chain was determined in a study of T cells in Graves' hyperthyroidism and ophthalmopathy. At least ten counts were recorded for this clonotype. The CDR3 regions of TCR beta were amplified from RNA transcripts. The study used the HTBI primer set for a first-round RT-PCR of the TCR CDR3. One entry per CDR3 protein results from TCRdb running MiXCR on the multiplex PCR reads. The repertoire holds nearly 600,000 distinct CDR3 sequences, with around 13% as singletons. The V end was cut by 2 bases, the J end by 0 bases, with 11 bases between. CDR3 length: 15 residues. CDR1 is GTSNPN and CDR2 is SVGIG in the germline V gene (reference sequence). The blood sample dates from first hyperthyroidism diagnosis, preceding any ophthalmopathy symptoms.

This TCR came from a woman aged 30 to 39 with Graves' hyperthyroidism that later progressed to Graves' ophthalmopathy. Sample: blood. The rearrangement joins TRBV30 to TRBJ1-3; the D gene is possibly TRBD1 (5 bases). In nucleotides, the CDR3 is TGTGCCTGGAGTTCGGGACCCTTCTCTGGAAACACCATATATTTT. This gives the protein CAWSSGPFSGNTIYF.